This TCR beta chain was obtained from a study of T cell repertoires in breast cancer. The CDR3 loop spans 16 amino acids. The ends lost 1 base at V and 0 bases at J; junction bases unmatched: 4. CDR1 and CDR2 (germline): LNHNV, YYDKDF (reference sequence). During the second nested PCR, blocking oligonucleotides suppressed genes that were not paired. Per emulsion RT-PCR mix: about 4,500-260,000 T cells plus C-region, Stepout, V-region primers. TCRdb ran MiXCR on the emulsion pairing reads and lists one entry per CDR3 protein. Among some 37,000 distinct CDR3 sequences, about 48% were seen once, and the ten largest hold around three fifths. Worth noting for this clonotype: Its antigen remains unknown.

The expanded emulsion RT-PCR method captured paired alpha and beta chains from CD8+ T cells. Points from the study as a whole: Seven or more patient tumors shared roughly 20 TCR pairs rarely seen in control blood.

The J gene is TRBJ2-7, the V gene TRBV15; 9 bases are a match to TRBD1. This sequence originates from a pool of human donors with breast cancer or a healthy control (not recorded which). The specimen sequenced was CD8+ T cells. The CDR3 sequence: CATSRVATGGSYEQYF. In DNA, the CDR3 is TGTGCCACCAGCAGAGTTGCGACAGGGGGCTCCTACGAGCAGTACTTC.